This T cell receptor (beta chain) was sequenced for a study of T cell responses to AZD1222 COVID-19 vaccine. With regard to this clone: Its antigen is not identified.

Broader study findings: Spike-specific TCR breadth and depth both grew after two AZD1222 doses. Donors, mostly white British, included more females; clonal diversity was possibly underestimated.

The assay was immunoSEQ multiplex PCR, and TCRdb's table has in-frame clones only and misses some. Here the sample spans around 110,000 clones, just over 90% being singletons. Second-dose timings of about 4 or about 12 weeks were pooled. The input for sequencing was peripheral blood, taken 28 days after the second AZD1222 dose. This receptor was identified in an adult who received the AZD1222 COVID-19 vaccine.

CDR3 protein: CASSKGVEQYF. The CDR3 DNA sequence: TGTGCCAGCAGCAAAGGGGTCGAGCAGTACTTC. V and J are TRBV21-1 and TRBJ2-7. TRBV21-1 is tagged as a pseudogene. The length of the CDR3 is 11 residues.